This passage covers 5 T cell receptor beta chains from one sample sequenced in a study of Graves' ophthalmopathy and Graves' hyperthyroidism (dated by TCRdb to the late 2010s). Instrument used: Illumina HiSeq 2000. For repertoire sequencing, TCR beta CDR3 regions were amplified from RNA transcripts. The first round of RT-PCR was done with HTBI primers and the Qiagen OneStep RT-PCR kit, and was followed by a second round of multiplex PCR, then size selection and purification. The public sequencing data were trimmed at Q25 with fastp and processed into clonotypes with MiXCR by TCRdb, which kept only in-frame beta chains. Rows matching on CDR3 protein sequence are summarized as one entry with the most common DNA and genes. For this sample the table gives 210,000 or so distinct CDR3 sequences, of which 25% to 30% were detected only once. The top ten hold approximately 9% of the sample. The sample taken for sequencing was peripheral blood. All receptors come from a man aged 50 or older with Graves' ophthalmopathy. Donor details come from another sample of the same person, matched by shared clones.

V gene TRBV27 combines with J gene TRBJ2-6; D ambiguous. The V gene lost 6 bases and the J gene lost 3 bases, with 9 bases spanning the gap. The CDR3 loop spans 14 amino acids. The V gene's germline CDR1 is MNHEY and CDR2 SMNVEV (reference sequence). This CDR3 is CASSPFGGANVLTF. DNA of the CDR3: TGTGCCAGCAGCCCGTTCGGTGGGGCCAACGTCCTGACTTTC.

This clonotype has a count of ten or more. The chain is built from TRBV28 and TRBJ2-5; D not resolved. Trimming pared 3 bases from V and 5 bases from J, leaving 10 bases between. The CDR3 totals 13 residues. Germline loops: CDR1 MDHEN, CDR2 SYDVKM. The CDR3 region is CASSFRTGETQYF. CDR3 bases: TGTGCCAGCAGTTTTCGCACTGGGGAGACCCAGTACTTC.

V and J are TRBV27 and TRBJ2-7; TRBD1 might be the D (5 bases). V lost 6 bases and J 5 bases, leaving 14 bases between the germline ends. From germline, CDR1 is MNHEY and CDR2 SMNVEV (reference sequence). The CDR3 loop spans 13 amino acids. CDR3 amino acids: CASSMGRRDEQYF. The CDR3, as DNA: TGTGCCAGCAGCATGGGGCGCCGCGACGAGCAGTACTTC.

This clonotype was picked up many times. The CDR3 sequence is CSARSRVKNIQYF. In nucleotides, the CDR3 is TGCAGTGCTAGATCCAGGGTTAAAAACATTCAGTACTTC. This chain connects TRBV20-1 to TRBJ2-4; a weak D match, TRBD1 (5 bases). The CDR3 totals 13 residues. The germline V gene has CDR1 DFQATT and CDR2 SNEGSKA (reference sequence). V lost 2 bases, J lost 4 bases, and 9 bases lay in between.

The chain has TRBV6-2 or TRBV6-3 and TRBJ2-7, with 8 bases identical to TRBD1. The CDR3 runs 13 residues. In germline, CDR1 is MNHEY, CDR2 SVGEGT. V was clipped by 9 bases and J by 2 bases; unmatched bases: 6. The chain's CDR3 is CASKWTGPYEQYF. In DNA form, the CDR3 reads TGTGCCAGTAAGTGGACAGGGCCCTACGAGCAGTACTTC.